These T cell receptor beta chains were read from a single sample in a study of PD-1 blockade in mismatch repair-deficient tumors. Profiled with immunoSEQ multiplex PCR; TCRdb holds only in-frame clones, not every one. The sample consists of 14,000 or so clones, 75% to 85% of them appearing once. The material sequenced was PBMCs, taken around 15 weeks after starting pembrolizumab. The receptors stem from an adult with mismatch repair-deficient cancer. CDR3s include the opening cysteine and the closing phenylalanine or tryptophan. The D gene is left open where the match is weak. A row's size may be missing; if present it is once, few, many or a size class.

clone_size j_call d_call v_call cdr3_nt cdr3_aa
NA TRBJ1-3 NA TRBV19 TGTGCCAGTAGTATGGGGCTCGGTCCTGGAAACACCATATATTTT CASSMGLGPGNTIYF
NA TRBJ2-1 TRBD2 TRBV7-2 TGTGCCAGCAGCCTGGGACTAGCGGGAGGGGACAATGAGCAGTTCTTC CASSLGLAGGDNEQFF
NA TRBJ2-1 TRBD2 TRBV27 TGTGCCAGCAGTTTTAGGGGGACTAGATATGAGCAGTTCTTC CASSFRGTRYEQFF
NA TRBJ2-5 TRBD1 TRBV30 TGTGCCTGGAGTGTAAAGGGGGCCGCCCAAGAGACCCAGTACTTC CAWSVKGAAQETQYF
NA TRBJ2-7 NA TRBV28 TGTGCCAGCAGTGCCGGGACTTTGAACGCCTACGAGCAGTACTTC CASSAGTLNAYEQYF
NA TRBJ2-7 TRBD1 TRBV11-3 TGTGCCAGCAGCCACAACCTGGGGACAGGGGATGACTACGAGCAGTACTTC CASSHNLGTGDDYEQYF
NA TRBJ2-3 NA TRBV18 TGTGCCAGCTCACCAAGTGTAGCGGTTAGCACAGATACGCAGTATTTT CASSPSVAVSTDTQYF
NA TRBJ1-5 NA TRBV27 TGTGCCAGCAGAAGGACAGCCGGGCCCCAGCATTTT CASRRTAGPQHF
NA TRBJ1-2 NA TRBV6-5 TGTGCCAGCAGTCGCAGGGTCGACTATGGCTACACCTTC CASSRRVDYGYTF
NA TRBJ2-3 NA TRBV29-1 TGCAGCGTTGAAGCTGGGGGCTGGGATACGCAGTATTTT CSVEAGGWDTQYF
NA TRBJ2-3 NA TRBV12-5 TGTGCTAGTGGTTTGGTAATTTCTCCGGGAGTCGCAGATACGCAGTATTTT CASGLVISPGVADTQYF
NA TRBJ1-1 NA TRBV11-3 TGTGCCAGCAGCTTAGCCCCCCCACAGGGAACGAACACTGAAGCTTTCTTT CASSLAPPQGTNTEAFF
NA TRBJ1-1 NA TRBV19 TGTGCCACAGGAGTTATACAGGCAGGCCGGAACACTGAAGCTTTCTTT CATGVIQAGRNTEAFF
NA TRBJ2-3 TRBD1 TRBV27 TGTGCCAGCAGTTTGGGACAGGGGTGGACAGATACGCAGTATTTT CASSLGQGWTDTQYF
NA TRBJ2-7 TRBD2 TRBV30 TGTGCCTGGAGTGAGGGACTAGCGACCGGAGAGCAGTACTTC CAWSEGLATGEQYF
NA TRBJ1-4 NA TRBV6-5 TGTGCCAGCAGCCAGACAGTAACTAATGAAAAACTGTTTTTT CASSQTVTNEKLFF
NA TRBJ1-1 NA TRBV30 TGTGCCTGGAGTAGGGAGAGCGGAGCTTTCTTT CAWSRESGAFF
NA TRBJ1-4 TRBD1 TRBV10-2 TGCGCCAGCACTCCCGGGACAGACTCCCGTGAAAAACTGTTTTTT CASTPGTDSREKLFF
NA TRBJ2-7 NA TRBV11-3 TGTGCCAGCAGCCTACCCGGGATTATTTCCTACGAGCAGTACTTC CASSLPGIISYEQYF
NA TRBJ1-1 NA TRBV5-1 TGCGCCAGCAGCCCGGGACTGGTGCTGAACACTGAAGCTTTCTTT CASSPGLVLNTEAFF
once TRBJ1-6 NA TRBV5-1 TGCGCCAGCAGCTTGGCGAGAGACAGGCTCCAAAAAGTTTCCGTCCGCTTT CASSLARDRLQKVSVRF
once TRBJ1-4 NA TRBV16 TGTGCCAGCAGCCCCTCCAGGTCTAATGAAAAACTGTTTTTT CASSPSRSNEKLFF
NA TRBJ1-1 TRBD1 TRBV28 TGTGCCAGCAGGGAGCGACAGGGAAACACTGAAGCTTTCTTT CASRERQGNTEAFF